This T cell receptor beta chain originates from a study of blood T cells in healthy people across ages. The second PCR ran roughly 7 to 11 cycles with a sample-barcoded 5' primer and J-beta primers. TCRdb redid the calling of the 5' RACE reads with MiXCR, one entry per CDR3 protein. The sample includes hundreds of thousands of distinct CDR3 sequences, approximately 30% of them seen just once. Deletions cut 0 bases from V and 4 bases from J, with 10 bases between. The germline CDR1 and CDR2 sequences are SGHRS and YFSETQ. This CDR3 comprises 15 residues. In its sample, this clonotype was seen many times. Its antigen is unidentified. Points from the study as a whole: Long-lived donors carried more naive CD4+ cells and greater diversity than aged donors. Roughly linear age-related decline in beta diversity appeared, significant by age approximately 41.

The chain joins TRBV5-1 to TRBJ2-2; possibly TRBD1 for D (5 bases). The sample taken for sequencing was blood. This sequence originates from a woman older than 75 in good health. CDR3 DNA sequence: TGCGCCAGCAGCTTGGAGGGGCGGACCACCGGGGAGCTGTTTTTT. Amino acids: CASSLEGRTTGELFF.